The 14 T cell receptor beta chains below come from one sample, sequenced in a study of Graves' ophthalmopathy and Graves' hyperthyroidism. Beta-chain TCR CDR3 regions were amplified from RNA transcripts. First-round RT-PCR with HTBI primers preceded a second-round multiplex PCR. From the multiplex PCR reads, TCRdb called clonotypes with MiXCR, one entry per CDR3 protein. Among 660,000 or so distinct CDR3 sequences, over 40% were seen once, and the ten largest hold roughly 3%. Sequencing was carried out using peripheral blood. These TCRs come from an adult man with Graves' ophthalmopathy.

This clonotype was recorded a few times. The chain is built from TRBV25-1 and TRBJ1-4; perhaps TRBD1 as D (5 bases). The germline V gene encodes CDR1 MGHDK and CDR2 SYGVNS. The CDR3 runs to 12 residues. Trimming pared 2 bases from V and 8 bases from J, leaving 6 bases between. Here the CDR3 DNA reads TGTGCCAGCAGTGAAGGGGACGAAAAACTGTTTTTT. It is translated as CASSEGDEKLFF.

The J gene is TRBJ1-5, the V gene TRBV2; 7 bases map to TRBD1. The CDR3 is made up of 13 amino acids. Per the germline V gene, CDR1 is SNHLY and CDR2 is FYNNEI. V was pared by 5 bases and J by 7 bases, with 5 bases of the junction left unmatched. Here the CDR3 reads CASSRGRGQPQHF. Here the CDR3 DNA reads TGTGCCAGCAGTAGGGGCAGGGGGCAGCCCCAGCATTTT.

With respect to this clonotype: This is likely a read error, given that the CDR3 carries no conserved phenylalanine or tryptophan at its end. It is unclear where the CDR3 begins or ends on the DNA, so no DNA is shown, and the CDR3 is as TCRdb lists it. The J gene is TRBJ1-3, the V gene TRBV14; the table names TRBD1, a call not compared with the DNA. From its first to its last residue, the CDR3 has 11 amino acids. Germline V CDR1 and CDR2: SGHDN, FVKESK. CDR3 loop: CASSQAGGGRY.

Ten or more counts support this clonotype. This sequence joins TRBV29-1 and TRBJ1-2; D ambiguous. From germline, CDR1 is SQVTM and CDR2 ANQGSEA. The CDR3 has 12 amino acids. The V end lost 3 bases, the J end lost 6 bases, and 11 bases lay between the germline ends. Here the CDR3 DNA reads TGCAGCGTTGAGCTCCGCGTGGATGGCTACACCTTC. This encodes CSVELRVDGYTF.

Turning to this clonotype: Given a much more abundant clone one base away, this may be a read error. CDR3 DNA sequence: TGTGCCAGCAGCCGGGAACCAGCGGGATCCTACGAGCGGTACTTC. Residues: CASSREPAGSYERYF. The chain has TRBV11-2 and TRBJ2-7; TRBD2 matches at 7 bases. Per the germline V gene, CDR1 is SGHAT and CDR2 is FQNNGV. The length of the CDR3 is 15 residues.

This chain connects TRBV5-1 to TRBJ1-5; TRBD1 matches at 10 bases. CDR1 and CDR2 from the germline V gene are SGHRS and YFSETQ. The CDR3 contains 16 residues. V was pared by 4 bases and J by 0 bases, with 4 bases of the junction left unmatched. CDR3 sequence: CASSEGDRGSNQPQHF. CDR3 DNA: TGCGCCAGCAGCGAGGGGGACAGGGGTAGCAATCAGCCCCAGCATTTT.

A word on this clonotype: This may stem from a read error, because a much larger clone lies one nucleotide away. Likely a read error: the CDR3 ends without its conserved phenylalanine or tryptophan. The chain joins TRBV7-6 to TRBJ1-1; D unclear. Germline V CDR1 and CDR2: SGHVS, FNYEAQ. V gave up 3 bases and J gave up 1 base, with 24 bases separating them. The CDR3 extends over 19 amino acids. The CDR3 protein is CASSLSGIGPRDGNTEAFS. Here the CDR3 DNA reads TGTGCCAGCAGCTTGTCCGGTATTGGCCCTCGTGATGGGAACACTGAAGCTTTCTCT.

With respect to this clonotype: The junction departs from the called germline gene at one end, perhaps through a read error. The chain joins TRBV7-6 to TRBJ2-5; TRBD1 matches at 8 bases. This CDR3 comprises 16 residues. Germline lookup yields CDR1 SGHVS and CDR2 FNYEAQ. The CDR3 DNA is TGCGCCAGCAGCACAACCCAGGGGGCAGTCTGGGGGACCCAGTACTTC. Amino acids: CASSTTQGAVWGTQYF.

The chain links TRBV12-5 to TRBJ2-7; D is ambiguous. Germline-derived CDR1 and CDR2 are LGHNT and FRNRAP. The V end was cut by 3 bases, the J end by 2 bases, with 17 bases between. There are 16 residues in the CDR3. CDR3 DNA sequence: TGTGCTAGTGGTTTCGTAGCAGGAGTCAGCCCCTACGAGCAGTACTTC. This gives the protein CASGFVAGVSPYEQYF.

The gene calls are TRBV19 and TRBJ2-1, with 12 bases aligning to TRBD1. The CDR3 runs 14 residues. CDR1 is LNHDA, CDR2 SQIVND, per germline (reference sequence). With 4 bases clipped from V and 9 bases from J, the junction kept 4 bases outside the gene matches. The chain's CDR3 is CASSTGQGAVEQFF. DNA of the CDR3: TGTGCCAGTAGTACGGGACAGGGGGCAGTTGAGCAGTTCTTC. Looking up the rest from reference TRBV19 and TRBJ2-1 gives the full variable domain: DGGITQSPKYLFRKEGQNVTLSCEQNLNHDAMYWYRQDPGQGLRLIYYSQIVNDFQKGDIAEGYSVSREKKESFPLTVTSAQKNPTAFYLCASSTGQGAVEQFFGPGTRLTVL.

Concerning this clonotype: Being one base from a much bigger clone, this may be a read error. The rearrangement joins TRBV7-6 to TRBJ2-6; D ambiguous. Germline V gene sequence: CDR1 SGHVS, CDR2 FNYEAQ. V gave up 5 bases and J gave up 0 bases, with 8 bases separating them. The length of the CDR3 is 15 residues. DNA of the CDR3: TGTGCCAGCAGCCCGACGACCTCTGGGGCCAACGTCCTGACTTTC. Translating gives CASSPTTSGANVLTF. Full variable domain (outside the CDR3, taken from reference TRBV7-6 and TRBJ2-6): GAGVSQSPRYKVTKRGQDVALRCDPISGHVSLYWYRQALGQGPEFLTYFNYEAQQDKSGLPNDRFSAERPEGSISTLTIQRTEQRDSAMYRCASSPTTSGANVLTFGAGSRLTVL.

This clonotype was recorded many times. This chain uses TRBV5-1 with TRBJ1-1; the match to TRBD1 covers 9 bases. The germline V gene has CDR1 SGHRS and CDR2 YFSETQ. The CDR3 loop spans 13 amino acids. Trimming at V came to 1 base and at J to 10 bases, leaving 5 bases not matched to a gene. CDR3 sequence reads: CASSLSQGAAAFF. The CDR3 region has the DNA TGCGCCAGCAGCTTGTCACAGGGGGCGGCAGCTTTCTTT.

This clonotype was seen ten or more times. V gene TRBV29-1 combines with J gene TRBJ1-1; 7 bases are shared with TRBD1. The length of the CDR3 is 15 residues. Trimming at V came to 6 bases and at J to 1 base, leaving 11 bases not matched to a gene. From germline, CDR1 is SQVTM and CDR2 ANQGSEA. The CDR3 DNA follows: TGCAGCGTAGATCCCTGGGGACAGAAGAACACTGAAGCTTTCTTT. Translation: CSVDPWGQKNTEAFF.

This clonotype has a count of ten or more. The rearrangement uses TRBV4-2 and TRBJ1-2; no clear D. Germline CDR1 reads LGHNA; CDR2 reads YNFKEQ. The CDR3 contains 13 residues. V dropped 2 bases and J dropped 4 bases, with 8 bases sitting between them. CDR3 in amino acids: CASSQMDRYGYTF. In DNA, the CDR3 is TGTGCCAGCAGCCAAATGGACCGCTATGGCTACACCTTC.